The 7 T cell receptor beta chains below all came from one sample that was sequenced in a study of T cell responses to AZD1222 COVID-19 vaccine. Using immunoSEQ multiplex PCR, the repertoire was profiled, and TCRdb retains in-frame clones only, with some absent. The table shows approximately 100,000 clones, with just over 85% occurring only once. Sample: peripheral blood, taken on day 0 of AZD1222 vaccination. These TCRs come from an adult in good health.

The count of this clone is one. The chain links TRBV9 to TRBJ2-3, with 9 nucleotides matching TRBD1. The length of the CDR3 is 16 residues. Losses at the gene ends were 4 bases for V and 4 bases for J; bases not matched to a gene: 10. In germline, CDR1 is SGDLS, CDR2 YYNGEE. The CDR3 sequence: CASSMRGDRVADTQYF. DNA for the CDR3: TGTGCCAGCAGCATGAGAGGGGACAGGGTTGCAGATACGCAGTATTTT.

The chain uses TRBV27 and TRBJ2-1, with unresolved D. V lost 4 bases and J 0 bases, leaving 7 bases between the germline ends. The CDR3 loop spans 14 amino acids. CDR1 and CDR2 from the germline V gene are MNHEY and SMNVEV (reference sequence). CDR3 coding DNA: TGTGCCAGCAGTTGGTCTGGCTCCTACAATGAGCAGTTCTTC. Amino acid sequence: CASSWSGSYNEQFF.

The chain is built from TRBV4-3 and TRBJ1-2, with 9 positions matching TRBD1. This CDR3 is 15 amino acids long. The ends lost 5 bases at V and 6 bases at J; junction bases unmatched: 10. Germline V lookup: CDR1 LGHNA, CDR2 YSLEER. The DNA for the CDR3 is TGCGCCAGCAGCGTTCAACCGGGACAGGGAAATGGCTACACCTTC. This sequence encodes CASSVQPGQGNGYTF.

This chain uses TRBV28 with TRBJ2-5; TRBD2 agrees at 11 bases. Germline V gene data show CDR1 as MDHEN and CDR2 as SYDVKM. CDR3 size: 16 residues. The trim removed 3 bases at V and 4 bases at J, leaving 7 bases unmatched. The CDR3 region is CASSLRLAGGRETQYF. The CDR3 DNA sequence: TGTGCCAGCAGTTTGCGCCTAGCGGGAGGAAGAGAGACCCAGTACTTC.

The chain couples TRBV6-2 or TRBV6-3 to TRBJ2-7; D is ambiguous. This CDR3 comprises 15 residues. Trimming shortened V by 6 bases and J by 6 bases, and 21 bases separated the two germline ends. The V gene's germline CDR1 is MNHEY and CDR2 SVGEGT. The CDR3: CASSKRGSTEPEQYF. The CDR3 nucleotides read TGTGCCAGCAGCAAGCGTGGGTCTACGGAGCCCGAGCAGTACTTC.

This chain's CDR3 is CASSLLTSGYTGELFF. CDR3 in DNA: TGTGCCAGCAGCTTATTGACTAGCGGGTACACCGGGGAGCTGTTTTTT. The chain carries TRBV5-6 and TRBJ2-2; 10 bases map to TRBD2. Unmatched junction bases numbered 4, after V lost 2 bases and J lost 3 bases. CDR3 length: 16 amino acids. Germline V gene data show CDR1 as SGHDT and CDR2 as YYEEEE.

This rearrangement joins TRBV19 to TRBJ1-2, with 8 bases aligning to TRBD1. CDR1 is LNHDA and CDR2 is SQIVND in the germline V gene (reference sequence). The ends lost 10 bases at V and 5 bases at J; junction bases unmatched: 6. CDR3 size: 12 residues. The CDR3 coding sequence is TGTGCCACCCACCGGACAGGGTATGGCTACACCTTC. This encodes CATHRTGYGYTF.